Below, one T cell receptor (beta chain) is given with its context. Its antigen is still unknown. Treatment specified: over 15 received Ad26.COV2.S at low or high dose, single or two shots; roughly 5 received placebo; per-sample allocation not given. Day 63 after the first vaccine or placebo injection was the time point for sampling. Wuhan-strain SARS-CoV-2 spike was expressed by the Ad26 vector that made up the vaccine. Germline values: CDR1 SGHTA, CDR2 FQGNSA. The length of the CDR3 is 13 residues. The ends were cut back, 5 bases at V and 4 bases at J, with 8 bases in the middle. The data stem from a study of Ad26.COV2.S vaccination and SARS-CoV-2 variants. About the research overall: Donor got 5x10^10 or 1x10^11 viral particles of Ad26.COV2.S. Study conclusions and caveats: Breadth, reportedly substantial, characterized the spike-specific CD8+ and CD4+ T cell responses after vaccination. Vaccine and placebo recipients had similar non-spike TCR breadth.

Sequenced by immunoSEQ multiplex PCR; TCRdb stores in-frame clones only, minus some. Here the sample spans around 450,000 clones, about 90% being singletons. Here the sequenced sample was peripheral blood, taken in a trial of Ad26.COV2.S vaccine versus placebo. The sequence was obtained from a person between 18 and 59 years old who received the Ad26.COV2.S COVID-19 vaccine or a placebo. V gene TRBV7-2 combines with J gene TRBJ2-2; possibly TRBD2 for D (6 bases). Written as DNA, the CDR3 is TGTGCCAGCAGCGCGGGACTCACCGGGGAGCTGTTTTTT. Its translation is CASSAGLTGELFF. Filled out from reference TRBV7-2 and TRBJ2-2, the complete variable domain reads GAGVSQSPSNKVTEKGKDVELRCDPISGHTALYWYRQSLGQGLEFLIYFQGNSAPDKSGLPSDRFSAERTGGSVSTLTIQRTQQEDSAVYLCASSAGLTGELFFGEGSRLTVL.